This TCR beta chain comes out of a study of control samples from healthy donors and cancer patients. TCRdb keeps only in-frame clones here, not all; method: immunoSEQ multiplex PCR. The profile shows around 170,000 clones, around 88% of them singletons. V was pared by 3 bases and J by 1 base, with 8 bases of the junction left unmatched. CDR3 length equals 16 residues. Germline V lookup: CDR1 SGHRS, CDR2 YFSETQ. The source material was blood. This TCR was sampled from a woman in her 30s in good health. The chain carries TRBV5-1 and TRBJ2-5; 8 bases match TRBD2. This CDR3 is CASSSGTRAFQETQYF. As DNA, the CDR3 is TGCGCCAGCAGCTCTGGGACTAGGGCCTTCCAAGAGACCCAGTACTTC.